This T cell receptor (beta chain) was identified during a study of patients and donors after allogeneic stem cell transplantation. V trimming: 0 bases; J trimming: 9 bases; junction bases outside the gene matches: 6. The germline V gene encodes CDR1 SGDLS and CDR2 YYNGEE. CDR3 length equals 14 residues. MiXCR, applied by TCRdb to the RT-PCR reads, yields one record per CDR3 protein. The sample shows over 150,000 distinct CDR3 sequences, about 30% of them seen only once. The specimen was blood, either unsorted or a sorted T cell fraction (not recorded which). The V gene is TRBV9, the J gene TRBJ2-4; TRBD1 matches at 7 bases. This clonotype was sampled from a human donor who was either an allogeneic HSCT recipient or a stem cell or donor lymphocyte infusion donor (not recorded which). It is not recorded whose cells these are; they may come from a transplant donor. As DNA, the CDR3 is TGTGCCAGCAGCGTAGGTTGGACAGGTGGCATTCAGTACTTC. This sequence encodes CASSVGWTGGIQYF. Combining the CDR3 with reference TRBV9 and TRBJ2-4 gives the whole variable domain DSGVTQTPKHLITATGQRVTLRCSPRSGDLSVYWYQQSLDQGLQFLIQYYNGEERAKGNILERFSAQQFPDLHSELNLSSLELGDSALYFCASSVGWTGGIQYFGAGTRLSVL.